The 24 T cell receptor beta chains presented below share a single source sample, sequenced in a study of blood T cell repertoires in COVID-19. Profiling relied on immunoSEQ multiplex PCR, and the TCRdb table lists in-frame clones only, not all of them. Among around 150,000 clones listed, approximately 84% were seen once. Sequencing was carried out using peripheral blood. The source of these receptors is a man between 40 and 49 years old with acute or convalescent COVID-19.

The chain uses TRBV2 and TRBJ2-1, with 11 bases aligning to TRBD1. CDR3 length equals 14 residues. The trim removed 7 bases at V and 3 bases at J, leaving 2 bases unmatched. The germline V gene encodes CDR1 SNHLY and CDR2 FYNNEI. CDR3 sequence (DNA): TGTGCCAGCACCGGGACAGGGGGCTACAATGAGCAGTTCTTC. Its translation: CASTGTGGYNEQFF.

This chain uses TRBV11-1 with TRBJ1-2; unclear D gene. Looked up from germline, CDR1 is SGHAT and CDR2 is FQDESV (reference sequence). Trimming removed 4 bases at V and 4 bases at J, with 16 bases between. The CDR3 consists of 15 residues. CDR3 in DNA: TGTGCCAGCAGCTCCGCAAATCCTGGGAGCTATGGCTACACCTTC. Translation: CASSSANPGSYGYTF.

This chain uses TRBV5-4 with TRBJ2-3; 11 nucleotides line up with TRBD2. The CDR3 runs 16 residues. Looked up from germline, CDR1 is SGHNT and CDR2 is YYREEE (reference sequence). Losses at the gene ends were 4 bases for V and 8 bases for J; bases not matched to a gene: 12. This CDR3 is CASSRPTSGGPGTQYF. CDR3 sequence (DNA): TGTGCCAGCAGCCGACCCACTAGCGGGGGCCCAGGTACGCAGTATTTT.

The rearrangement uses TRBV9 and TRBJ2-2; 7 nucleotides agree with TRBD1. CDR1 and CDR2 (germline): SGDLS, YYNGEE. V lost 3 bases to trimming and J lost 2 bases; unmatched junction nucleotides: 10. There are 17 residues in the CDR3. CDR3 coding DNA: TGTGCCAGCAGCGGAAGCCAGACAGGGAAAAACACCGGGGAGCTGTTTTTT. This sequence encodes CASSGSQTGKNTGELFF. Using reference TRBV9 and TRBJ2-2 for the parts outside the CDR3, the full variable domain is DSGVTQTPKHLITATGQRVTLRCSPRSGDLSVYWYQQSLDQGLQFLIQYYNGEERAKGNILERFSAQQFPDLHSELNLSSLELGDSALYFCASSGSQTGKNTGELFFGEGSRLTVL.

The chain uses TRBV19 and TRBJ1-2; 7 nucleotides match TRBD1. V was pared by 5 bases and J by 0 bases, with 6 bases of the junction left unmatched. Germline CDR1 is LNHDA and CDR2 is SQIVND (reference sequence). There are 15 residues in the CDR3. The chain's CDR3 is CASSVPGTANYGYTF. The CDR3, as DNA: TGTGCCAGTAGTGTTCCCGGGACAGCTAACTATGGCTACACCTTC.

The CDR3 DNA sequence: TGCGCCAGCAGCTGGACAGGGAATCAGCCCCAGCATTTT. Residues: CASSWTGNQPQHF. The gene calls are TRBV5-1 and TRBJ1-5; 8 bases are a match to TRBD1. The CDR3 totals 13 residues. Germline V gives CDR1 SGHRS, CDR2 YFSETQ. After removal of 3 bases from V and 4 bases from J, the junction contained 0 bases not matched to a gene.

The V and J genes are TRBV27 and TRBJ1-4; possibly TRBD1 for D (5 bases). The CDR3 covers 15 residues. V lost 5 bases to trimming and J lost 5 bases, with 15 bases between them. Per germline, CDR1 MNHEY and CDR2 SMNVEV (reference sequence). CDR3 coding DNA: TGTGCCAGCAGTGTGCAGGGTTTGGCAAATGAAAAACTGTTTTTT. Its translation: CASSVQGLANEKLFF.

In its sample, this clone was seen a few times. The chain employs TRBV3-1 (or the pseudogene TRBV3-2) and TRBJ2-5, with a weak D call TRBD1 (5 bases). The CDR3 runs 18 residues. V lost 3 bases and J lost 2, with 22 bases in between. The germline V gene encodes CDR1 LGHDT and CDR2 YNNKEL (reference sequence). As DNA, the CDR3 is TGTGCCAGCAGCCACCGAAAGACAGAACTCCGGTTACAAGAGACCCAGTACTTC. Translated: CASSHRKTELRLQETQYF.

The chain uses TRBV15 and TRBJ1-5; tentative D call: TRBD1 (6 bases). Germline V lookup: CDR1 LNHNV, CDR2 YYDKDF (reference sequence). V was trimmed by 3 bases and J by 7 bases, leaving 19 bases between them. CDR3 length: 16 amino acids. CDR3 coding DNA: TGTGCCACCAGCAGGGGACTACAGGGAGGAGGGCAGCCCCAGCATTTT. Amino acids: CATSRGLQGGGQPQHF.

The chain recombines TRBV19 with TRBJ1-4; 7 nucleotides align to TRBD1. CDR1 and CDR2 from the germline V gene are LNHDA and SQIVND (reference sequence). Losses at the gene ends were 4 bases for V and 1 base for J; bases not matched to a gene: 3. This CDR3 spans 15 amino acids. The CDR3 DNA reads TGTGCCAGTAGTAAACGACAGGGAACTAATGAAAAACTGTTTTTT. This translates into CASSKRQGTNEKLFF.

In this sample, this clone turned up once. The chain couples TRBV5-1 to TRBJ2-3; D is possibly TRBD1 (6 bases). CDR1 and CDR2 (germline): SGHRS, YFSETQ. With 6 bases removed from V and 3 bases from J, the gap between germline ends came to 11 bases. The CDR3 runs to 13 residues. The CDR3 coding sequence is TGCGCCAGCACAAGGGGGATAACAGATACGCAGTATTTT. Its translation is CASTRGITDTQYF.

The chain recombines TRBV5-1 with TRBJ1-2; D gene ambiguous. The germline V and J ends were trimmed by 0 bases and 3 bases, with 6 bases remaining between them. Germline values: CDR1 SGHRS, CDR2 YFSETQ. The CDR3 length is 13 residues. CDR3 sequence: CASSLEHHYGYTF. CDR3 sequence (DNA): TGCGCCAGCAGCTTGGAACACCACTATGGCTACACCTTC.

The chain is built from TRBV11-2 and TRBJ2-7, with a tentative D call TRBD2 (5 bases). CDR1 and CDR2 from the germline V gene are SGHAT and FQNNGV. V dropped 3 bases and J dropped 4 bases, with 13 bases sitting between them. This CDR3 has 14 residues. The CDR3 bases are TGTGCCAGCAGCTTTTTGGCTAGCATGTACGAGCAGTACTTC. Protein sequence: CASSFLASMYEQYF.

The rearrangement links TRBV19 to TRBJ1-6; 8 nucleotides align to TRBD1. Germline CDR1 reads LNHDA; CDR2 reads SQIVND (reference sequence). The trim removed 9 bases at V and 2 bases at J, leaving 6 bases unmatched. This CDR3 comprises 15 residues. DNA of the CDR3: TGTGCCAGCCGGGACAGGTCACCCTATAATTCACCCCTCCACTTT. Amino acid sequence: CASRDRSPYNSPLHF.

The CDR3 sequence: CAWSPARDRALYF. The CDR3 DNA reads as TGTGCCTGGAGTCCCGCTCGGGACAGGGCCTTGTACTTC. This sequence joins TRBV30 and TRBJ2-7; 9 nucleotides line up with TRBD1. This CDR3 contains 13 residues. The ends lost 2 bases at V and 12 bases at J; junction bases unmatched: 11. CDR1 is GTSNPN, CDR2 SVGIG, per germline (reference sequence).

This sequence joins TRBV9 and TRBJ1-3; a possible D gene is TRBD1 (6 bases). Germline CDR1 is SGDLS and CDR2 is YYNGEE. V was pared by 0 bases and J by 0 bases, with 10 bases between. The CDR3 extends over 16 amino acids. CDR3 coding DNA: TGTGCCAGCAGCGTAGGAGACAGGAGCTCTGGAAACACCATATATTTT. Residues: CASSVGDRSSGNTIYF.

The V and J genes are TRBV7-2 and TRBJ1-6; 9 positions match TRBD1. The CDR3 is 16 amino acids. Germline assignment: CDR1 SGHTA and CDR2 FQGNSA. V was clipped by 1 base and J by 15 bases; unmatched bases: 13. CDR3 protein: CASSLVGTGNYVFLHF. CDR3 sequence (DNA): TGTGCCAGCAGCTTAGTGGGGACAGGGAACTATGTATTCCTCCACTTT.

V gene TRBV28 combines with J gene TRBJ2-5; TRBD1 is a possible D gene (6 bases). The V gene's germline CDR1 is MDHEN and CDR2 SYDVKM. This CDR3 is built from 15 residues. Trimming took 2 bases from V and 0 from J, leaving 10 bases between them. The CDR3 nucleotides are TGTGCCAGCAGTTTAGTGACAGGTCACCAAGAGACCCAGTACTTC. This gives the protein CASSLVTGHQETQYF.

V usage is TRBV5-6 and J usage is TRBJ2-7; 14 bases line up with TRBD2. Germline values: CDR1 SGHDT, CDR2 YYEEEE. The V gene end was trimmed by 4 bases and the J gene end by 2 bases; junction bases not matched to a gene: 8. The CDR3 contains 17 residues. In nucleotides, the CDR3 is TGTGCCAGCAGCCCGGAGGGACTAGCGGGGGCCCCCTACGAGCAGTACTTC. Translated: CASSPEGLAGAPYEQYF.

J is TRBJ2-2 and V is TRBV5-1, with D tentatively TRBD1 (6 bases). Germline lookup yields CDR1 SGHRS and CDR2 YFSETQ. Trimming stripped 3 bases from V and 4 bases from J, with 13 bases between. The CDR3 is made up of 15 amino acids. The CDR3 is CASSSGQLATGELFF. CDR3 nucleotides: TGCGCCAGCAGCTCTGGACAGCTGGCCACCGGGGAGCTGTTTTTT.

The V gene is TRBV5-1, the J gene TRBJ1-6, with 8 bases fitting TRBD1. The CDR3 is made up of 14 amino acids. The junction had 4 bases not matched to a gene; V was cut back by 4 bases and J by 7 bases. The V gene's germline CDR1 is SGHRS and CDR2 YFSETQ. This chain's CDR3 is CASSLNRGNSPLHF. The DNA of the CDR3 is TGCGCCAGCAGCCTAAACAGGGGGAATTCACCCCTCCACTTT.

The V call is TRBV13, the J call TRBJ1-4; possibly TRBD1 for D (5 bases). The CDR3 contains 18 residues. V was cut by 0 bases and J by 0 bases, with 14 bases left in between. Germline CDR1 is PRHDT and CDR2 is FYEKMQ (reference sequence). DNA of the CDR3: TGTGCCAGCAGCTTAGGGGCGGGACGGAGGACAACTAATGAAAAACTGTTTTTT. This translates into CASSLGAGRRTTNEKLFF. The variable domain in full, completed from reference TRBV13 and TRBJ1-4, reads AAGVIQSPRHLIKEKRETATLKCYPIPRHDTVYWYQQGPGQDPQFLISFYEKMQSDKGSIPDRFSAQQFSDYHSELNMSSLELGDSALYFCASSLGAGRRTTNEKLFFGSGTQLSVL.

This chain joins TRBV7-2 and TRBJ1-3; unclear D gene. With 4 bases removed from V and 0 bases from J, the gap between germline ends came to 13 bases. Germline V gene sequence: CDR1 SGHTA, CDR2 FQGNSA. The CDR3 runs 16 residues. CDR3 sequence (DNA): TGTGCCAGCAGCTCCCAGGCCGGGAGCTCTGGAAACACCATATATTTT. Its translation: CASSSQAGSSGNTIYF.

This clone has only one observation. The chain couples TRBV5-8 to TRBJ1-1; 12 nucleotides agree with TRBD1. The J segment lost 4 bases and the V segment lost 4 bases, leaving 5 bases of the junction unmatched. The germline gives CDR1 SGHTS, CDR2 YDEGEE. The CDR3 has 15 amino acids. DNA for the CDR3: TGTGCCAGCAGCCCTTTGGGACAGGGGGCCACTGAAGCTTTCTTT. Protein sequence: CASSPLGQGATEAFF.